This TCR beta chain was profiled in a study of T cells after yellow fever vaccination. V shed 4 bases and J shed 6 bases, with 26 bases lying between them. CDR1 and CDR2 from the germline V gene are SGHNT and YYREEE (reference sequence). The CDR3 loop spans 17 amino acids. This clonotype was counted at least ten times. Its matching antigen is unknown. The authors made TCR cDNA by 5'RACE template switching, adding a universal primer site and UMIs. MiXCR, applied by TCRdb to the 5' RACE reads, yields one record per CDR3 protein. The sample consists of 29,000 or so distinct CDR3 sequences, under 6% of them appearing once. Study results and limitations: It was a small share of clonotypes that appeared in both CD4 and CD8 compartments. The booster response re-showed most primary clones: approximately 95% CD4, more than 70% CD8. Although the secondary response was weaker, it peaked faster, at day 5 versus 15.

Source: CD8+ T cells sorted from PBMCs, taken 10 days after the yellow fever booster vaccination. The rearrangement links TRBV5-4 to TRBJ2-7; TRBD1 might be the D (6 bases). This TCR was sampled from a man younger than 45 who received the YFV17D yellow fever vaccine. CDR3 bases: TGTGCCAGCAGCCTCATCCTAACTCAGACAGGTCTTCGCGAGCAGTACTTC. Translation gives CASSLILTQTGLREQYF.